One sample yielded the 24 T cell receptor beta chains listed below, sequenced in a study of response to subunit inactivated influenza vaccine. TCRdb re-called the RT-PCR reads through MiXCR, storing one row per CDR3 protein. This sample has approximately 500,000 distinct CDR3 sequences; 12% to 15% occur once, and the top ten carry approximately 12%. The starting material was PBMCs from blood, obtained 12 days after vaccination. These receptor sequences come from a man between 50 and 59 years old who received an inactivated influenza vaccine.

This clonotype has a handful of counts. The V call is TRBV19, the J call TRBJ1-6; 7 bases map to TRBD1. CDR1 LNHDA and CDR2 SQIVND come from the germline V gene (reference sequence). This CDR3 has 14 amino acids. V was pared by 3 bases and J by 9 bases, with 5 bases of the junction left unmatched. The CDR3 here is CASSIQGESSPLHF. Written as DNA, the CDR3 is TGTGCCAGTAGTATCCAGGGGGAGAGTTCACCCCTCCACTTT.

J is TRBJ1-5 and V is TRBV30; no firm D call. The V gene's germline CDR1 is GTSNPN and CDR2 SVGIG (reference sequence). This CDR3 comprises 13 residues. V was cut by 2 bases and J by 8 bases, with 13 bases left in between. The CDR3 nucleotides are TGTGCCTGGAGTAAGGCCGAGAATAAGCCCCAGCATTTT. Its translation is CAWSKAENKPQHF. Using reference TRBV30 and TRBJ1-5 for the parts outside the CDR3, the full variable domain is SQTIHQWPATLVQPVGSPLSLECTVEGTSNPNLYWYRQAAGRGLQLLFYSVGIGQISSEVPQNLSASRPQDRQFILSSKKLLLSDSGFYLCAWSKAENKPQHFGDGTRLSIL.

CDR3 residues: CAVQAGGYNEQFF. The CDR3 bases are TGTGCCGTTCAGGCGGGGGGGTACAATGAGCAGTTCTTC. The chain recombines TRBV6-1 with TRBJ2-1; TRBD2 matches at 9 bases. Germline assignment: CDR1 MNHNS and CDR2 SASEGT. The CDR3 sequence is 13 residues long. The trim removed 11 bases at V and 4 bases at J, leaving 6 bases unmatched.

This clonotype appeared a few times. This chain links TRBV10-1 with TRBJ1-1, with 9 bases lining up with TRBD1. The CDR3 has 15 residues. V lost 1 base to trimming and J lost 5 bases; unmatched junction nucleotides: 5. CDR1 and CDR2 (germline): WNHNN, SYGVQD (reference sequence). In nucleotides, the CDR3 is TGCGCCAGCAGTGAGTACAGGGGGCTTGGGACTGAAGCTTTCTTT. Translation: CASSEYRGLGTEAFF.

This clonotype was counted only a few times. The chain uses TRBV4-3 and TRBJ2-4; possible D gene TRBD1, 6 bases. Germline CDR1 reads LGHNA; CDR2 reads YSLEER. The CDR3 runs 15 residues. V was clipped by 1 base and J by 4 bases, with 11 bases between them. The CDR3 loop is CASSQGTALKNIQYF. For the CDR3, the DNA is TGCGCCAGCAGCCAAGGGACAGCCCTAAAAAACATTCAGTACTTC.

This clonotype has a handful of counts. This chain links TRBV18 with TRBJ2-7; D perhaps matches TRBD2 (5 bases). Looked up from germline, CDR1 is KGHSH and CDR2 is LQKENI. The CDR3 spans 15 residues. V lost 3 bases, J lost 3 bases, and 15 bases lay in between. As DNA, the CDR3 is TGTGCCAGCTCACCCGGGATACTACAAGTCTACGAGCAGTACTTC. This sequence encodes CASSPGILQVYEQYF.

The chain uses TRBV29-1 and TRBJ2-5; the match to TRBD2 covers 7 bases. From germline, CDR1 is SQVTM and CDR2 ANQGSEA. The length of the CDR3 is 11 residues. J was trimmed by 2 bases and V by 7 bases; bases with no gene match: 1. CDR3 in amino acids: CSGEGQETQYF. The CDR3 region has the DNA TGCAGCGGGGAGGGGCAAGAGACCCAGTACTTC.

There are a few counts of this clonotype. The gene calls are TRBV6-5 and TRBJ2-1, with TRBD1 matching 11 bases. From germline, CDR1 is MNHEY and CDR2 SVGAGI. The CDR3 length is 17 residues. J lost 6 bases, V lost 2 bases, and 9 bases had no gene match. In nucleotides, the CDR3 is TGTGCCAGCAGTTACAATCTACCCGGGACAGGGGGCAATGAGCAGTTCTTC. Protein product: CASSYNLPGTGGNEQFF.

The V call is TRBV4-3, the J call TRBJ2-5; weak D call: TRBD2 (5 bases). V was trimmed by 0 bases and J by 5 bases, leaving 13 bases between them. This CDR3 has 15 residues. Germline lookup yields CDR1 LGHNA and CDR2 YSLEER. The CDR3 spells CASSQEASRVETQYF. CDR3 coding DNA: TGCGCCAGCAGCCAAGAAGCTAGCAGAGTGGAGACCCAGTACTTC.

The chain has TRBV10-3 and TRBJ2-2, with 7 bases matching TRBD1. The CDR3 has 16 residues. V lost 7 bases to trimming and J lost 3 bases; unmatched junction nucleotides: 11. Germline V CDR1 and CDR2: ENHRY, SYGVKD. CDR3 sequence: CAIKSSGTVDTGELFF. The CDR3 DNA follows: TGTGCCATCAAAAGCTCCGGGACAGTTGACACCGGGGAGCTGTTTTTT.

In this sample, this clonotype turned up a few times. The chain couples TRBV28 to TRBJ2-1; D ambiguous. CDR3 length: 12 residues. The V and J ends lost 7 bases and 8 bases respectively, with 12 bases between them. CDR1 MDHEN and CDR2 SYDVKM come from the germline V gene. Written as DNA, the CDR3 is TGTGCCAGCACCAGCCTGATGGATGAGCAGTTCTTC. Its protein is CASTSLMDEQFF. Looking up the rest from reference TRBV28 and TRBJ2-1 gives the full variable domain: DVKVTQSSRYLVKRTGEKVFLECVQDMDHENMFWYRQDPGLGLRLIYFSYDVKMKEKGDIPEGYSVSREKKERFSLILESASTNQTSMYLCASTSLMDEQFFGPGTRLTVL.

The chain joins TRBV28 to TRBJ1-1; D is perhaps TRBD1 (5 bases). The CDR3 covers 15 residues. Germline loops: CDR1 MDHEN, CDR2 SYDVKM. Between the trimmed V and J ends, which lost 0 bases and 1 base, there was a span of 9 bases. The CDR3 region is CASSLWGGGNTEAFF. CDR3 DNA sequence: TGTGCCAGCAGTTTATGGGGGGGAGGGAACACTGAAGCTTTCTTT.

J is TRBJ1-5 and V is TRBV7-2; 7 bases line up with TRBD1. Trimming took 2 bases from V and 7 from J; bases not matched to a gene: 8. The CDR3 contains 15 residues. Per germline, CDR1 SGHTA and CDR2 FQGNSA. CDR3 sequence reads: CASSLHPQGGQPQHF. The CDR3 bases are TGTGCCAGCAGCTTACATCCCCAGGGGGGACAGCCCCAGCATTTT.

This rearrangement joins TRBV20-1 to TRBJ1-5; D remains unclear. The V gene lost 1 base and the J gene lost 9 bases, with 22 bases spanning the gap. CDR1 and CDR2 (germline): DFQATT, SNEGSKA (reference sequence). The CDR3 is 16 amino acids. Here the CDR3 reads CSARAIAVQQQVPQHF. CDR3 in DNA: TGCAGTGCTAGAGCCATAGCGGTTCAGCAGCAAGTGCCCCAGCATTTT.

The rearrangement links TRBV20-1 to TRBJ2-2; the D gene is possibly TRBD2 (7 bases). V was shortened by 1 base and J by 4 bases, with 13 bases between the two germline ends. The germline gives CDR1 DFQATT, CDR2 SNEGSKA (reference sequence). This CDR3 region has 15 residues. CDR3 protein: CSARAGGGGTGELFF. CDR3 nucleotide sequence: TGCAGTGCTAGAGCCGGGGGAGGGGGCACCGGGGAGCTGTTTTTT.

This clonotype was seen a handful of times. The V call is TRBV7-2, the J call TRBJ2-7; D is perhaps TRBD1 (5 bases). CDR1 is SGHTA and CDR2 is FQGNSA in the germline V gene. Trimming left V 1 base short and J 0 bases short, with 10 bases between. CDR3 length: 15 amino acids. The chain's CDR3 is CASSLGGYSSYEQYF. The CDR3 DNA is TGTGCCAGCAGCTTAGGGGGCTATAGCTCCTACGAGCAGTACTTC.

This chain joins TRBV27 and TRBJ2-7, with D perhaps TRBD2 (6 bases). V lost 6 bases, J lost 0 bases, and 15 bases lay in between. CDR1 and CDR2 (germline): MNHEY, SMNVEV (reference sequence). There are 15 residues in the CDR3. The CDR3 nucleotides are TGTGCCAGCAGGCGTAGCGGAGCCAGCTCCTACGAGCAGTACTTC. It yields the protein CASRRSGASSYEQYF.

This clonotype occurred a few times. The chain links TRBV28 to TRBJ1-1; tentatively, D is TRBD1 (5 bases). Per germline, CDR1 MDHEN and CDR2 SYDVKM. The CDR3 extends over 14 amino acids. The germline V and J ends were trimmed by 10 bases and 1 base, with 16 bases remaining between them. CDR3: CATRLGQRNTEAFF. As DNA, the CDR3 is TGTGCCACGAGGCTTGGACAAAGGAACACTGAAGCTTTCTTT.

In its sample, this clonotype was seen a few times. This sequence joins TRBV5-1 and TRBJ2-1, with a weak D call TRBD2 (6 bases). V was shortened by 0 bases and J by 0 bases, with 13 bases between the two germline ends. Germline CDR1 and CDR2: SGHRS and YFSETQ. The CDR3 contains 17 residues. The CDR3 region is CASSLGLADLSYNEQFF. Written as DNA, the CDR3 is TGCGCCAGCAGCTTGGGATTAGCGGATCTCTCCTACAATGAGCAGTTCTTC.

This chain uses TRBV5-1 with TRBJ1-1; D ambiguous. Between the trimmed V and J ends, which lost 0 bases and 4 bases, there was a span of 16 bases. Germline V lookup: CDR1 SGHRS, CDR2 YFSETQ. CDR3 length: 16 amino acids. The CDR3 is CASSLASQAVRTEAFF. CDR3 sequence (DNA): TGCGCCAGCAGCTTGGCCAGCCAGGCCGTTCGCACTGAAGCTTTCTTT. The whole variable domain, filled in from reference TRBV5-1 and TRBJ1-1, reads KAGVTQTPRYLIKTRGQQVTLSCSPISGHRSVSWYQQTPGQGLQFLFEYFSETQRNKGNFPGRFSGRQFSNSRSEMNVSTLELGDSALYLCASSLASQAVRTEAFFGQGTRLTVV.

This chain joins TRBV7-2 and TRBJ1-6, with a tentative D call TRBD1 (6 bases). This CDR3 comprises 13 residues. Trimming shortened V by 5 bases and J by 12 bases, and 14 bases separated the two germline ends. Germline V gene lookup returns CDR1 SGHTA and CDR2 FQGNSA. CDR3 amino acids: CASSHRDNQPLHF. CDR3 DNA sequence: TGTGCCAGCAGCCACCGGGACAACCAACCCCTCCACTTT.

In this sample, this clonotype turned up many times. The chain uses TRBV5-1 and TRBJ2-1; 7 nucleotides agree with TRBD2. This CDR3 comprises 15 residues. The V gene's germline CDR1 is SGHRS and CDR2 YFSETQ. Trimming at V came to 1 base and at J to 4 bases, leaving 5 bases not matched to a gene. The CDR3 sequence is CASSLPQGGYNEQFF. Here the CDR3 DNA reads TGCGCCAGCAGCTTGCCCCAGGGAGGGTACAATGAGCAGTTCTTC.

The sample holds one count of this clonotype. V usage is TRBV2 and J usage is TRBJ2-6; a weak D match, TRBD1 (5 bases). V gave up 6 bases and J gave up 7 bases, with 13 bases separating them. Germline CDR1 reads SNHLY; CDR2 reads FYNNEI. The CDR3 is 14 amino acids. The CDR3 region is CASRQGHLANVLTF. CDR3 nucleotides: TGTGCCAGCAGACAAGGACATCTCGCCAACGTCCTGACTTTC.

The CDR3 here is CASSITGAVGELFF. CDR3 coding DNA: TGTGCCAGCAGCATAACAGGGGCGGTCGGGGAGCTGTTTTTT. V and J are TRBV27 and TRBJ2-2, with TRBD1 identical over 7 bases. This CDR3 contains 14 residues. V shed 6 bases and J 7 bases; nucleotides not matched to a gene: 8. In germline, CDR1 is MNHEY, CDR2 SMNVEV (reference sequence).